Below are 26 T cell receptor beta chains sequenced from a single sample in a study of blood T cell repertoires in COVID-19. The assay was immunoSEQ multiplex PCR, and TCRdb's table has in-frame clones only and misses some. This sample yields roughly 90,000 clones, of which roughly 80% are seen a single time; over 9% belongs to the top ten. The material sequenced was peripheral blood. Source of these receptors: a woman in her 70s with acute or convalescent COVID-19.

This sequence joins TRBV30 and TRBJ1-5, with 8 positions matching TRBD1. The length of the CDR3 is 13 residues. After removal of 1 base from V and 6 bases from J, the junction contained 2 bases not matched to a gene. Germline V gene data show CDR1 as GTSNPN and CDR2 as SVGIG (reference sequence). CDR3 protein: CAWSGQGPQPQHF. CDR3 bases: TGTGCCTGGAGTGGACAGGGGCCTCAGCCCCAGCATTTT.

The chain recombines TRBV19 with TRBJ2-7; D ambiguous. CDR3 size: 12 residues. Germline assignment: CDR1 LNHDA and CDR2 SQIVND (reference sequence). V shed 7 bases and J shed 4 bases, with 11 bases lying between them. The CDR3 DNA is TGTGCCAGTAATCGAATGAGGTACGAGCAGTACTTC. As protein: CASNRMRYEQYF.

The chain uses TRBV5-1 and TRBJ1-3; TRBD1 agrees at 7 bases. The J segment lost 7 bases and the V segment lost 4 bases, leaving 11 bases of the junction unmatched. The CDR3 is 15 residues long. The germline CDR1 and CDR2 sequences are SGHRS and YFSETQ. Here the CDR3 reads CASSHSGQEGNTIYF. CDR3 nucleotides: TGCGCCAGCAGCCACAGCGGACAGGAGGGTAACACCATATATTTT.

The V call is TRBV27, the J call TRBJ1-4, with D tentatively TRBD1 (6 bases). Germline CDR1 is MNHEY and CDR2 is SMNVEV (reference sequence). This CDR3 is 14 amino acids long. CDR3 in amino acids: CATSGTSRGEKLFF. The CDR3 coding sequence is TGTGCTACAAGCGGGACATCACGGGGTGAAAAACTGTTTTTT.

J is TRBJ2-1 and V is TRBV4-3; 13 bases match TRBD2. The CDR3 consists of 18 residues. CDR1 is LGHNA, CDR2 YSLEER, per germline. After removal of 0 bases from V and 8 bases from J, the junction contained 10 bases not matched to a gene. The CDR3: CASSQESLAGGPVHEQFF. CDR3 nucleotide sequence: TGCGCCAGCAGCCAAGAGTCACTAGCGGGGGGGCCCGTTCATGAGCAGTTCTTC.

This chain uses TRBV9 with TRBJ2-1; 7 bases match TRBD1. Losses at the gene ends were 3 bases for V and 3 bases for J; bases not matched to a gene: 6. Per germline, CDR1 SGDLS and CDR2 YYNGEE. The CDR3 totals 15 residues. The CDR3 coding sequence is TGTGCCAGCAGCGAACAGGGGCTAAACTACAATGAGCAGTTCTTC. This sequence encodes CASSEQGLNYNEQFF.

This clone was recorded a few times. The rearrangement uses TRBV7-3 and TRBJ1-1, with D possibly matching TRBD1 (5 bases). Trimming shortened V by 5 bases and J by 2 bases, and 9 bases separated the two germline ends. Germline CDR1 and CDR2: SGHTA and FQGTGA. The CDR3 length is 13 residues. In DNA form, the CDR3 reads TGTGCCAGCAGCCTCGGACAAAACACTGAAGCTTTCTTT. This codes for CASSLGQNTEAFF.

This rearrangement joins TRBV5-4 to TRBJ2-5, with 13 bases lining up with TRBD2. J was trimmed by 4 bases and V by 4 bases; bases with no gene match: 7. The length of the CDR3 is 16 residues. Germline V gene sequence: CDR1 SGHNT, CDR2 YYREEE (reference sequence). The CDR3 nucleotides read TGTGCCAGCAGCCAGGGACTAGCGGGGATGAGAGAGACCCAGTACTTC. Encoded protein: CASSQGLAGMRETQYF. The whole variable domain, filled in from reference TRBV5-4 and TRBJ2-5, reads ETGVTQSPTHLIKTRGQQVTLRCSSQSGHNTVSWYQQALGQGPQFIFQYYREEENGRGNFPPRFSGLQFPNYSSELNVNALELDDSALYLCASSQGLAGMRETQYFGPGTRLLVL.

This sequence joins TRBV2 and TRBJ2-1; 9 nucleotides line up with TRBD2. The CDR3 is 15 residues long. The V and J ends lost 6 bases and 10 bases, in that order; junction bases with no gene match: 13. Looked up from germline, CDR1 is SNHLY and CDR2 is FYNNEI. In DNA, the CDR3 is TGTGCCAGCAGAACCGGGACTAGCCCCATTGGGGAGCAGTTCTTC. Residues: CASRTGTSPIGEQFF.

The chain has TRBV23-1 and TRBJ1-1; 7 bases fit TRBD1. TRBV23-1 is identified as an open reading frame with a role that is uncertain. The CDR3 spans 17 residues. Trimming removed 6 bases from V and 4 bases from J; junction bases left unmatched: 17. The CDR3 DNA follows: TGCGCCAGCAGCCAGGACAGGACATCTGATGACGGCACTGAAGCTTTCTTT. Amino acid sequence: CASSQDRTSDDGTEAFF.

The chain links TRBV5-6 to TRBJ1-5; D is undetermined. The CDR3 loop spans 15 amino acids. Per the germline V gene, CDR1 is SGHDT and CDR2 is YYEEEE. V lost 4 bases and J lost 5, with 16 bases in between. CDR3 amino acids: CASSTWAGKHQPQHF. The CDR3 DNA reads TGTGCCAGCAGCACCTGGGCCGGGAAGCATCAGCCCCAGCATTTT.

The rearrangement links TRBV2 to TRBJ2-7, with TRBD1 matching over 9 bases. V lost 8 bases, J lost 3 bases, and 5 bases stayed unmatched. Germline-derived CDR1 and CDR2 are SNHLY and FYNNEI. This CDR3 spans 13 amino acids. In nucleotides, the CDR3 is TGTGCCAGCTTCCGGGACAGGGACTACGAGCAGTACTTC. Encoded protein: CASFRDRDYEQYF.

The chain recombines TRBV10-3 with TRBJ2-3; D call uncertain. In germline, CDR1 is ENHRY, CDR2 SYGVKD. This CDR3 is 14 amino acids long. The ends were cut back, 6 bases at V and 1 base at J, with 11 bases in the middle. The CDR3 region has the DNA TGTGCCATCAGGTCTCCCCAGGGCACAGATACGCAGTATTTT. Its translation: CAIRSPQGTDTQYF.

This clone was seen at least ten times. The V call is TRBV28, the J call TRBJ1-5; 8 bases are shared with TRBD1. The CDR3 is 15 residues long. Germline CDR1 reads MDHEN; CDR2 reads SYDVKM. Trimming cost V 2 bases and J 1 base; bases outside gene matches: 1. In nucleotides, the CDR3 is TGTGCCAGCAGTTTACAGGGGGCGAGCAATCAGCCCCAGCATTTT. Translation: CASSLQGASNQPQHF.

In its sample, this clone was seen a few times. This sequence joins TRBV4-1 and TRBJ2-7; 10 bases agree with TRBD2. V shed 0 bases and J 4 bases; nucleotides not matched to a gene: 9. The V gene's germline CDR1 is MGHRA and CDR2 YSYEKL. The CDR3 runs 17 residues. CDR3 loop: CASSQDGRTSGFYEQYF. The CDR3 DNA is TGCGCCAGCAGCCAAGACGGACGGACTAGCGGATTTTACGAGCAGTACTTC.

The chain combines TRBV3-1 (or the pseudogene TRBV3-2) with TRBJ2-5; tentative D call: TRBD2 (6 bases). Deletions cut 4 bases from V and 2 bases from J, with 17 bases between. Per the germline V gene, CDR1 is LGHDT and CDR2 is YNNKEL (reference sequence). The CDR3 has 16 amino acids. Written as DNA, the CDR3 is TGTGCCAGCAGCCCATCGAGCGCGGGGTGGCAAGAGACCCAGTACTTC. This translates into CASSPSSAGWQETQYF.

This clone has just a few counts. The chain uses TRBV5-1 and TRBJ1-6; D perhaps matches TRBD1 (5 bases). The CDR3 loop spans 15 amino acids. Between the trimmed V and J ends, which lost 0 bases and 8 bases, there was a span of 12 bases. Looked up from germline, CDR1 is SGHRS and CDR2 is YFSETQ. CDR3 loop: CASSLALRGYSPLHF. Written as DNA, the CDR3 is TGCGCCAGCAGCTTGGCACTGCGGGGGTATTCACCCCTCCACTTT.

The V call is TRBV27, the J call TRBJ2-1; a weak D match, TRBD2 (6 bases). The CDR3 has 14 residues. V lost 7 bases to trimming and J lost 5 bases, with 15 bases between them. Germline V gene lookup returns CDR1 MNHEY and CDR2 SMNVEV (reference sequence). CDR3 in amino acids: CASTKWGENNEQFF. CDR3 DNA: TGTGCCAGCACCAAATGGGGGGAAAACAATGAGCAGTTCTTC.

The CDR3 region has the DNA TGTGCCAGCAGTCGAACAGGGGCCAGCAATCAGCCCCAGCATTTT. Its translation is CASSRTGASNQPQHF. The V call is TRBV28, the J call TRBJ1-5; TRBD1 aligns across 7 bases. V shed 5 bases, J shed 1 base, and the junction held 5 bases outside the gene matches. This CDR3 has 15 amino acids. The germline CDR1 and CDR2 sequences are MDHEN and SYDVKM. The whole variable domain, filled in from reference TRBV28 and TRBJ1-5, reads DVKVTQSSRYLVKRTGEKVFLECVQDMDHENMFWYRQDPGLGLRLIYFSYDVKMKEKGDIPEGYSVSREKKERFSLILESASTNQTSMYLCASSRTGASNQPQHFGDGTRLSIL.

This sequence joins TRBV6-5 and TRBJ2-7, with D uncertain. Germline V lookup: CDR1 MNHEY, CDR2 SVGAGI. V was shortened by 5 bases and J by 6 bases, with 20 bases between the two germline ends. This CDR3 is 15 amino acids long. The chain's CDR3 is CASSPTSVFGREQYF. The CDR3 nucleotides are TGTGCCAGCAGTCCTACCTCGGTCTTTGGGCGCGAGCAGTACTTC.

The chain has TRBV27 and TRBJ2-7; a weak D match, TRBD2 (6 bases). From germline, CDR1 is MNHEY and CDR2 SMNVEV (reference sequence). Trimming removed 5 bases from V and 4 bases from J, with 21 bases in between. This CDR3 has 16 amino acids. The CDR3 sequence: CASSPPASGRGYEQYF. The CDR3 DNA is TGTGCCAGCAGTCCCCCGGCTTCAGGGCGGGGATACGAGCAGTACTTC.

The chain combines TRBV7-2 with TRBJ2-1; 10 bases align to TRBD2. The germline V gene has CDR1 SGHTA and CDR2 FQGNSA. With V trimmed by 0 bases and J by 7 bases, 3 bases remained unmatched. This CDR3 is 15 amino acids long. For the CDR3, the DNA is TGTGCCAGCAGCTTAGCGGGGACTAGCGCAAATGAGCAGTTCTTC. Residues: CASSLAGTSANEQFF.

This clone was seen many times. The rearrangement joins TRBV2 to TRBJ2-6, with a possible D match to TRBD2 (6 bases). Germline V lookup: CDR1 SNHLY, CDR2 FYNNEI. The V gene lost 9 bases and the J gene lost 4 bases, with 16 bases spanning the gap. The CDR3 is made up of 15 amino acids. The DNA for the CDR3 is TGTGCCAGTAGGAGGGCCTCGACCGGGGCCAACGTCCTGACTTTC. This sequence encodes CASRRASTGANVLTF.

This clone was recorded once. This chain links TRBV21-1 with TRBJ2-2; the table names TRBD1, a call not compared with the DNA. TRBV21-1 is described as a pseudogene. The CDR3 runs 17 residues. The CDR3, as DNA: TGTGCCAGCAGCAGCGGCCGGGACATCTCTGACACCGGGGAGCTGTTTTTT. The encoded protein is CASSSGRDISDTGELFF.

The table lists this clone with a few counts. CDR3 protein: CASSWGQDSYTF. The DNA for the CDR3 is TGTGCCAGCAGCTGGGGACAGGATTCTTACACCTTC. This rearrangement joins TRBV11-2 to TRBJ1-2; 8 nucleotides match TRBD1. Looked up from germline, CDR1 is SGHAT and CDR2 is FQNNGV. The ends lost 4 bases at V and 11 bases at J; junction bases unmatched: 6. The CDR3 extends over 12 amino acids.

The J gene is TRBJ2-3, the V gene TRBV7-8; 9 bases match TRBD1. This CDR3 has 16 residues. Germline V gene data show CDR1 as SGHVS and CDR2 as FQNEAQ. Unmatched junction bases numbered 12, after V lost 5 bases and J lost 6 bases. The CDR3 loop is CASSVRTGGASDTQYF. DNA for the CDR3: TGTGCCAGCAGCGTACGTACAGGGGGCGCCTCGGATACGCAGTATTTT.